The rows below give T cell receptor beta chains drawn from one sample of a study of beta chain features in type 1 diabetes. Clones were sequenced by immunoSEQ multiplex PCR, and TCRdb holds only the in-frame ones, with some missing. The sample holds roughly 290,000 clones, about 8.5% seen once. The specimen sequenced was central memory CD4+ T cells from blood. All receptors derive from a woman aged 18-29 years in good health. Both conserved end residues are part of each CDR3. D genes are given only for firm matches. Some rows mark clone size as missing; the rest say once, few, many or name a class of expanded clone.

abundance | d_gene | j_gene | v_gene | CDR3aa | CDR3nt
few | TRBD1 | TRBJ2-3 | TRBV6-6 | CASSPPGQSTDTQYF | TGTGCCAGCAGTCCACCGGGACAGAGCACAGATACGCAGTATTTT
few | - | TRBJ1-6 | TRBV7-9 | CASSRDLSSSPLHF | TGTGCCAGCAGCCGGGACTTGAGCAGTTCACCCCTCCACTTT
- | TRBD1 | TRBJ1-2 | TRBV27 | CASSSPGQGAYGYTF | TGTGCCAGCAGTTCCCCGGGACAGGGGGCTTATGGCTACACCTTC
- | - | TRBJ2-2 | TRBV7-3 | CASSASGPLVGELFF | TGTGCCAGCAGCGCCTCCGGGCCCCTGGTCGGGGAGCTGTTTTTT
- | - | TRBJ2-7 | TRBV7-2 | CASSHTGYEQYF | TGTGCCAGCAGCCATACGGGCTACGAGCAGTACTTC
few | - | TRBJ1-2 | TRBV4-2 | CASSLNLLYGYTF | TGTGCCAGCAGCCTGAACCTACTCTATGGCTACACCTTC
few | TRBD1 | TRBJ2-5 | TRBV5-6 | CASSFGTEETQYF | TGTGCCAGCAGCTTCGGGACAGAAGAGACCCAGTACTTC
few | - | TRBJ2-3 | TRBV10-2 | CAATNLASAVSTDTQYF | TGCGCCGCAACCAACTTAGCCTCAGCGGTTAGCACAGATACGCAGTATTTT
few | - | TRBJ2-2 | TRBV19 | CASSSTGNTGELFF | TGTGCCAGTAGTTCCACAGGAAACACCGGGGAGCTGTTTTTT
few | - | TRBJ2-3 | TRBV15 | CATSRDPVPTDTQYF | TGTGCCACCAGCAGAGATCCCGTACCCACAGATACGCAGTATTTT
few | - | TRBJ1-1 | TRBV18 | CASSPGQLYTEAFF | TGTGCCAGCTCACCAGGCCAGCTATACACTGAAGCTTTCTTT
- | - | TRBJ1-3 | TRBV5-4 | CASSLSGGAGNTIYF | TGTGCCAGCAGCTTGTCCGGGGGTGCTGGAAACACCATATATTTT
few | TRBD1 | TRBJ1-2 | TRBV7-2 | CASSPDRVNGYTF | TGTGCCAGCAGTCCCGACAGGGTCAATGGCTACACCTTC
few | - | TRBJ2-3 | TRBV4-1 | CASSRRDWRDTDTQYF | TGCGCCAGCAGCCGACGGGACTGGCGGGACACAGATACGCAGTATTTT
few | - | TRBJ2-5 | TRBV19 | CASSAGETQYF | TGTGCCAGTAGCGCGGGAGAGACCCAGTACTTC
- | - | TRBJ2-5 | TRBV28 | CASSLGRRGETQYF | TGTGCCAGCAGCTTGGGCCGTAGGGGGGAGACCCAGTACTTC
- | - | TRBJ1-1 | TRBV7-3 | CASSSQSNTEAFF | TGTGCCAGCAGCTCCCAATCAAACACTGAAGCTTTCTTT
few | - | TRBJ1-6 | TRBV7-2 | CASSLPRGSPLHF | TGTGCCAGCAGCTTACCCAGGGGTTCACCCCTCCACTTT
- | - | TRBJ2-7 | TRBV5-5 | CASSVQGAYEQYF | TGTGCCAGCAGCGTACAAGGAGCCTACGAGCAGTACTTC
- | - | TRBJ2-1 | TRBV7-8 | CASSFDSYNEQFF | TGTGCCAGCAGCTTTGACTCCTACAATGAGCAGTTCTTC
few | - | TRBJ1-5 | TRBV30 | CAWTRQHNQPQHF | TGTGCCTGGACCCGCCAGCACAATCAGCCCCAGCATTTT
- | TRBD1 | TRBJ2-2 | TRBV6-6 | CAHTTGGTGELFF | TGTGCCCACACAACAGGGGGCACCGGGGAGCTGTTTTTT
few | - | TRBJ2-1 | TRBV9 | CASSSRGGSSYNEQFF | TGTGCCAGCAGTTCCCGGGGCGGCAGCTCCTACAATGAGCAGTTCTTC
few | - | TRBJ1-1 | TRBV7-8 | CATSLGWARTEAFF | TGTGCCACCTCCCTGGGATGGGCCCGGACTGAAGCTTTCTTT
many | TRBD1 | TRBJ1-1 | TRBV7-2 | CASSLNRGHAFF | TGTGCCAGCAGCTTAAACAGGGGGCATGCTTTCTTT
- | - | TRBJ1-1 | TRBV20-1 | CSARDSEAFF | TGCAGTGCTAGAGACTCTGAAGCTTTCTTT
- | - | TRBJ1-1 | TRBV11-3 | CASSLSRAEAFF | TGTGCCAGCAGCTTGAGTCGCGCTGAAGCTTTCTTT
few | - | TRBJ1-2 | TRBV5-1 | CASRRTTGPFRYTF | TGCGCCAGCAGACGAACGACAGGACCGTTCAGATACACCTTC
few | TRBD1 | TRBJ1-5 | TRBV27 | CASSLGAQGQQPQHF | TGTGCCAGCAGTTTGGGGGCGCAGGGACAGCAGCCCCAGCATTTT
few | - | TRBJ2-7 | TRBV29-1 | CSVAALTAREQYF | TGCAGCGTTGCAGCTCTGACAGCGAGAGAGCAGTACTTC
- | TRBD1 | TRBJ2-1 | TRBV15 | CATSVRVTGIGYNEQFF | TGTGCCACCAGCGTACGGGTGACAGGGATCGGGTACAATGAGCAGTTCTTC
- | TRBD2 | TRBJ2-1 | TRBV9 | CASSRGGSEQFF | TGTGCCAGCAGCCGCGGGGGTAGCGAGCAGTTCTTC
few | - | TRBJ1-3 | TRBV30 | CAWSGVSGNTIYF | TGTGCCTGGAGTGGCGTGTCTGGAAACACCATATATTTT
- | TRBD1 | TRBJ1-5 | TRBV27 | CASRKIGTGGSNQPQHF | TGTGCCAGCAGGAAAATAGGGACAGGGGGGAGCAATCAGCCCCAGCATTTT
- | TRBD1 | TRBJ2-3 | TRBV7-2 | CASRKQGASTDTQYF | TGTGCCAGCAGGAAACAGGGGGCCAGCACAGATACGCAGTATTTT
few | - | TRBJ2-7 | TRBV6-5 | CATQRESRGFEQYF | TGTGCCACCCAAAGGGAGTCGCGGGGATTCGAGCAGTACTTC
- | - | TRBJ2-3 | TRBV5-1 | CASSSPPSTDTQYF | TGCGCCAGCAGTTCCCCCCCTAGCACAGATACGCAGTATTTT
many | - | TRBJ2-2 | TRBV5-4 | CASGRLQGATGELFF | TGTGCCAGCGGCCGTTTACAGGGCGCCACCGGGGAGCTGTTTTTT
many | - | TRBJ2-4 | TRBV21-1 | CASSEAGDYKNIQYF | TGTGCCAGCAGCGAGGCAGGGGATTACAAAAACATTCAGTACTTC
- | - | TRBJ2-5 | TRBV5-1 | CASSLGVQETQYF | TGCGCCAGCAGCTTGGGCGTACAAGAGACCCAGTACTTC
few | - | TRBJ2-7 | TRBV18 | CASSPHEGAYEQYF | TGTGCCAGCTCACCACATGAGGGGGCCTACGAGCAGTACTTC